This T cell receptor beta chain was recorded in a study of OX40 agonist ivuxolimab in advanced cancers. Across the study: Dose-escalation patients were diagnosed with hepatocellular carcinoma, melanoma, renal cell cancer or head and neck cancer. Study outcomes and limitations: At 0.1 to 3.0 mg/kg and by week 6, CD4+ and CD8+ T cells in the blood had expanded clonally.

Of note for this clone: Its antigen remains unknown.

Data came from immunoSEQ multiplex PCR; TCRdb stores just in-frame clones and leaves some out. Of some 75,000 clones in the sample, approximately 85% were seen once. The TCR originated in an adult with an advanced solid tumor such as melanoma, head and neck, liver or kidney cancer. Sequences were derived from CD4+ or CD8+ T cells sorted from blood, sampled in a trial of the OX40 agonist ivuxolimab.

The CDR3 protein is CASSSELQGENTEAFF. Here the CDR3 DNA reads TGTGCCAGCAGCTCGGAACTACAGGGGGAGAACACTGAAGCTTTCTTT. The V gene is TRBV11-1, the J gene TRBJ1-1, with TRBD1 matching 8 bases. Per germline, CDR1 SGHAT and CDR2 FQDESV (reference sequence). CDR3 size: 16 residues. V was pared by 4 bases and J by 1 base, with 8 bases of the junction left unmatched. The full variable domain, its missing parts supplied by reference TRBV11-1 and TRBJ1-1, is EAEVAQSPRYKITEKSQAVAFWCDPISGHATLYWYRQILGQGPELLVQFQDESVVDDSQLPKDRFSAERLKGVDSTLKIQPAELGDSAMYLCASSSELQGENTEAFFGQGTRLTVV.